This entry features one TCR beta chain sequence. No antigen is known for it. TCRdb re-analysed the reads in MiXCR, keeping a single row per CDR3 protein. Of roughly 800,000 distinct CDR3 sequences in the sample, almost 30% are singletons; the top ten hold around 12%. The record originates from a study of T cell repertoires in cytomegalovirus infection. Study-wide background: Matching HLA type, along with CMV infection, was indicated by public TCR beta signatures.

Germline V gene sequence: CDR1 SGHAT, CDR2 FQNNGV. This CDR3 has 15 residues. The V gene lost 2 bases and the J gene lost 3 bases, with 14 bases spanning the gap. Whole-study results and caveats: Predominance within the ex vivo response was attributable to HLA-C-restricted CMV-specific TCR beta clonotypes.

This rearrangement joins TRBV11-2 to TRBJ2-7; D remains ambiguous. The sequencing used cultured CD8+ T cells from PBMCs, collected from culture after CMV antigen stimulation. This sequence was found in a human donor in good health (CMV status not recorded). Some clones in this sample may be carry-over from other donors' samples. The CDR3 DNA reads TGTGCCAGCAGCTTACTCGGAACAGTTGACTACGAGCAGTACTTC. Protein sequence: CASSLLGTVDYEQYF. Full variable domain (rest looked up from reference TRBV11-2 and TRBJ2-7): EAGVAQSPRYKIIEKRQSVAFWCNPISGHATLYWYQQILGQGPKLLIQFQNNGVVDDSQLPKDRFSAERLKGVDSTLKIQPAKLEDSAVYLCASSLLGTVDYEQYFGPGTRLTVT.